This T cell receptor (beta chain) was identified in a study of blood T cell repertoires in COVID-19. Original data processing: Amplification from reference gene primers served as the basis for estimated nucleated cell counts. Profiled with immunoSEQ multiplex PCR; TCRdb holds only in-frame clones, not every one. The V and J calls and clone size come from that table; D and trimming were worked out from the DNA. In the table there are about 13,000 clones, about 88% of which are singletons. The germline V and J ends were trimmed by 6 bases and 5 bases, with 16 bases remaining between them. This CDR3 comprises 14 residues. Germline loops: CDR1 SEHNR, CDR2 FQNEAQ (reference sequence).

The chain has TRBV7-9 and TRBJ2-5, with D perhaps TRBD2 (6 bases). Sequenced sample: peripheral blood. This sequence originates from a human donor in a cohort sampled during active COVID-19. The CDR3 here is CASRDSGRGETQYF. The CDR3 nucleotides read TGTGCCAGCAGGGATAGCGGCCGAGGGGAGACCCAGTACTTC.